This TCR beta chain was documented in a study of blood T cell repertoires in COVID-19 (dated by TCRdb to the early 2020s). A note on the overall study: Samples from collaborators originated in the United States, Italy and Spain and spanned both the acute and convalescent phases of COVID-19. The material from the prospective study consisted of cDNA or gDNA derived from T cells, B-cell-depleted T cells, or PBMCs. Deeply sampled blood TCRbeta repertoires from subjects exposed to, actively infected with, or recovered from COVID-19 were included in the dataset. The repertoires were made available in a free public database intended to serve as a resource for research on the immune response to SARS-CoV-2. Samples were obtained from the ongoing ImmuneRACE study (first 160 participants) and from some 1,200 subjects provided by 6 global collaborators. Sample metadata almost always included a de-identified subject ID, COVID-19 status, age in years and sex. Where available, HLA class I and class II types were taken from metadata supplied by the sample provider and were not determined by assay-based typing.

As to this clone: The target of this receptor is not known. Per-base qualities were not stored, and no clone one base away is much larger.

A second Seattle source provided samples from volunteer blood donors who had recovered from COVID-19. Whole blood was collected in K2EDTA tubes by collaborating institutions according to the institutions' own protocols. For TCRbeta analysis, collaborator samples were shipped as frozen whole blood, as isolated PBMCs, or as DNA extracted from either sample type. TCRbeta CDR3 regions were amplified from genomic DNA using the immunoSEQ Assay, a bias-controlled multiplex PCR. As for how the authors treated the data: The number of nucleated cells in each sample was estimated from the amplification of reference gene primers within the assay. To quantify the absolute abundance of each unique TCRbeta CDR3 rearrangement, sequence reads were collapsed and filtered. Productive Simpson clonality was computed per sample as the square root of Simpson's diversity index over productive rearrangements. TCRdb retrieved this table from immuneACCESS and kept in-frame rearrangements only. Not all clones are present; in checked studies, unresolved V genes account for under half, and no reason is known for the remainder. V, J and clone size reflect that table, while D and trimming were determined from the DNA. The sample table shows hundreds of thousands of clones, and 88% are seen once. The ten largest clones take up 0.75% to 1% of the sample.

The research as a whole found: The amount of clinical and demographic metadata varied by source and participant and was provided uncurated.

Source material: peripheral blood. This clonotype originated in a woman in her thirties or forties who had recovered from COVID-19.

The base sequence is TGTGCCAGCAGCCCCCCCTGGGGGGGCCCCGACACAGATACGCAGTATTTT. The resulting protein is CASSPPWGGPDTDTQYF. The chain is made from TRBV7-2 and TRBJ2-3, with TRBD2 as a weak D call on 7 bases. The CDR3 runs 17 amino acids, cysteine and phenylalanine included. Of all the DNA, just the CDR3 is kept, 51 bases in frame from base 1. The trim is 5 bases for V and 2 bases for J, with a gap of 20 bases between the germline ends. Via the germline V gene, CDR1 is SGHTA and CDR2 FQGNSA.